The 25 T cell receptor beta chains given below trace back to one sample, sequenced in a study of cytomegalovirus exposure and HLA in healthy donors. Both 60 Vbeta primers and 13 Jbeta primers went into the PCR. Assay used: immunoSEQ multiplex PCR; TCRdb lists only in-frame clones, some missing. In the table there are approximately 170,000 clones, roughly 80% of which are singletons. The specimen was PBMCs. The receptors were sampled from a human donor in good health.

The genes are TRBV7-9 and TRBJ2-1; 8 bases line up with TRBD2. From germline, CDR1 is SEHNR and CDR2 FQNEAQ (reference sequence). The V segment lost 4 bases and the J segment 6 bases; nucleotides outside the gene matches: 8. CDR3 length equals 15 residues. The CDR3 reads CASSSGGGPGNEQFF. CDR3 nucleotides: TGTGCCAGCAGCTCCGGCGGGGGGCCGGGCAATGAGCAGTTCTTC.

V is TRBV7-9 and J is TRBJ1-4; no reliable D call. There are 13 residues in the CDR3. Trimming left V 1 base short and J 8 bases short, with 8 bases between. CDR1 and CDR2 from the germline V gene are SEHNR and FQNEAQ (reference sequence). CDR3 protein: CASSLGGPEKLFF. The CDR3 coding sequence is TGTGCCAGCAGCTTAGGTGGCCCAGAAAAACTGTTTTTT. Looking up the rest from reference TRBV7-9 and TRBJ1-4 gives the full variable domain: DTGVSQNPRHKITKRGQNVTFRCDPISEHNRLYWYRQTLGQGPEFLTYFQNEAQLEKSRLLSDRFSAERPKGSFSTLEIQRTEQGDSAMYLCASSLGGPEKLFFGSGTQLSVL.

The J gene is TRBJ1-5, the V gene TRBV6-5, with 8 positions matching TRBD1. Germline CDR1 reads MNHEY; CDR2 reads SVGAGI. The CDR3 length is 15 residues. J was trimmed by 2 bases and V by 6 bases; bases with no gene match: 6. The CDR3 is CASREGQDRNQPQHF. DNA of the CDR3: TGTGCCAGCAGGGAGGGACAGGACCGCAATCAGCCCCAGCATTTT.

This chain joins TRBV4-1 and TRBJ2-7; tentative D call: TRBD1 (7 bases). The CDR3 has 16 amino acids. Per the germline V gene, CDR1 is MGHRA and CDR2 is YSYEKL. V was shortened by 4 bases and J by 2 bases, with 18 bases between the two germline ends. CDR3 in DNA: TGCGCCAGCAGCCGCCCTGGGGGCAGGGGGGCCTACGAGCAGTACTTC. Its protein product is CASSRPGGRGAYEQYF.

On this clone itself: One end of the junction does not line up with germline, which may come from a read error. The CDR3: CACRLAGEDTQYF. CDR3 sequence (DNA): TGTGCCTGCAGACTAGCGGGGGAAGATACGCAGTATTTT. V gene TRBV6-5 combines with J gene TRBJ2-3; the match to TRBD2 covers 12 bases. This CDR3 has 13 amino acids. The germline V gene has CDR1 MNHEY and CDR2 SVGAGI.

This chain connects TRBV13 to TRBJ2-7; 10 bases line up with TRBD1. This CDR3 is built from 18 residues. The germline gives CDR1 PRHDT, CDR2 FYEKMQ (reference sequence). V was pared by 3 bases and J by 0 bases, with 11 bases of the junction left unmatched. The CDR3 coding sequence is TGTGCCAGCAGCTTTATGGGACAGGGGTCAACCAGCTCCTACGAGCAGTACTTC. Residues: CASSFMGQGSTSSYEQYF.

The chain joins TRBV9 to TRBJ2-2; 10 nucleotides agree with TRBD1. Germline V gene lookup returns CDR1 SGDLS and CDR2 YYNGEE. The CDR3 sequence is 19 residues long. V was pared by 1 base and J by 6 bases, with 15 bases of the junction left unmatched. The CDR3 sequence: CASSVRGDRGVKGPGELFF. The CDR3 nucleotides are TGTGCCAGCAGCGTACGGGGGGACAGGGGCGTCAAGGGACCCGGGGAGCTGTTTTTT.

The chain couples TRBV28 to TRBJ1-2, with a tentative D call TRBD1 (5 bases). V gave up 3 bases and J gave up 7 bases, with 12 bases separating them. Germline CDR1 MDHEN, CDR2 SYDVKM. The CDR3 is made up of 13 amino acids. As DNA, the CDR3 is TGTGCCAGCAGTTTGGGGGGTATCCTTGGCTACACCTTC. It encodes CASSLGGILGYTF.

Only one count was recorded for this clone. The chain links TRBV5-1 to TRBJ2-3; 8 bases fit TRBD2. The V and J ends lost 4 bases and 5 bases, in that order; junction bases with no gene match: 15. Germline V gene data show CDR1 as SGHRS and CDR2 as YFSETQ. This CDR3 has 17 residues. DNA for the CDR3: TGCGCCAGCAGCCGAATAGATCGGGGGGGCGGGAAAGATACGCAGTATTTT. It specifies CASSRIDRGGGKDTQYF.

The V gene is TRBV6-6, the J gene TRBJ1-2; D is possibly TRBD1 (5 bases). CDR3 length equals 14 residues. V was pared by 6 bases and J by 6 bases, with 17 bases between. Germline CDR1 reads MNHNY; CDR2 reads SVGAGI (reference sequence). For the CDR3, the DNA is TGTGCCAGCAGCAACAGAGGGGAGGCTCATGGCTACACCTTC. As protein: CASSNRGEAHGYTF.

The rearrangement joins TRBV25-1 to TRBJ1-2; possibly TRBD1 for D (5 bases). The germline V gene encodes CDR1 MGHDK and CDR2 SYGVNS. V lost 6 bases, J lost 5 bases, and 13 bases lay in between. This CDR3 has 13 amino acids. The CDR3 spells CASRGVGRYGYTF. The CDR3 nucleotides read TGTGCCAGCAGGGGGGTGGGGAGGTATGGCTACACCTTC.

The rearrangement links TRBV6-5 to TRBJ1-5; 9 bases fit TRBD1. V trimming: 6 bases; J trimming: 5 bases; junction bases outside the gene matches: 5. The length of the CDR3 is 14 residues. Germline lookup yields CDR1 MNHEY and CDR2 SVGAGI. CDR3 DNA: TGTGCCAGCAGCCTCTGGACAGGGGATCAGCCCCAGCATTTT. It codes for CASSLWTGDQPQHF.

The rearrangement joins TRBV6-9 to TRBJ1-2; no reliable D call. The CDR3 is 16 amino acids. Germline CDR1 MNHGY, CDR2 SVAAGI. V lost 4 bases and J lost 5, with 20 bases in between. The CDR3 region has the DNA TGTGCCAGCAGTTCCGAGCCCCGGGGAGCGAGGTATGGCTACACCTTC. Its translation is CASSSEPRGARYGYTF.

The gene calls are TRBV6-5 and TRBJ2-3; 11 nucleotides agree with TRBD1. With 4 bases clipped from V and 6 bases from J, the junction kept 6 bases outside the gene matches. CDR3 length: 15 amino acids. The germline CDR1 and CDR2 sequences are MNHEY and SVGAGI. DNA for the CDR3: TGTGCCAGCAGTTTAGGACAGGGGGCCCTGGATACGCAGTATTTT. Its protein product is CASSLGQGALDTQYF.

The chain links TRBV7-2 to TRBJ2-7; 7 nucleotides align to TRBD2. Germline V gene data show CDR1 as SGHTA and CDR2 as FQGNSA. The CDR3 totals 15 residues. The V and J ends lost 5 bases and 2 bases, in that order; junction bases with no gene match: 9. The chain's CDR3 is CASSKGLPNPYEQYF. The CDR3 DNA follows: TGTGCCAGCAGCAAGGGACTACCCAACCCCTACGAGCAGTACTTC.

This chain connects TRBV7-2 to TRBJ2-1; 10 nucleotides match TRBD2. Germline-derived CDR1 and CDR2 are SGHTA and FQGNSA. The CDR3 covers 17 residues. Trimming cost V 5 bases and J 10 bases; bases outside gene matches: 17. The CDR3 region is CASSPGGSGGHDGEQFF. The CDR3, as DNA: TGTGCCAGCAGCCCAGGGGGTAGCGGGGGGCACGACGGCGAGCAGTTCTTC.

V usage is TRBV7-3 and J usage is TRBJ1-6; D remains ambiguous. The germline V gene has CDR1 SGHTA and CDR2 FQGTGA. The V and J ends lost 3 bases and 0 bases respectively, with 18 bases between them. The CDR3 runs 19 residues. In nucleotides, the CDR3 is TGTGCCAGCAGCTTCCCCCCATTTTTGGGGAGCTCCTATAATTCACCCCTCCACTTT. Encoded protein: CASSFPPFLGSSYNSPLHF.

The chain combines TRBV29-1 with TRBJ2-5, with 7 bases that match TRBD1. Germline trimming cut 2 bases from V and 1 base from J; bases unmatched to any gene: 4. This CDR3 has 14 residues. Germline lookup yields CDR1 SQVTM and CDR2 ANQGSEA. Written as DNA, the CDR3 is TGCAGCGTTGAAATAGACAGGGTCCAAGAGACCCAGTACTTC. It codes for CSVEIDRVQETQYF.

The V call is TRBV5-1, the J call TRBJ2-3; a possible D gene is TRBD2 (6 bases). Germline V lookup: CDR1 SGHRS, CDR2 YFSETQ. The CDR3 runs 15 residues. Trimming stripped 3 bases from V and 1 base from J, with 12 bases between. CDR3 residues: CASSSGETGTDTQYF. The CDR3 nucleotides read TGCGCCAGCAGCTCGGGGGAGACAGGCACAGATACGCAGTATTTT.

This clone came up a few times. J is TRBJ1-2 and V is TRBV13; TRBD1 matches at 9 bases. With V trimmed by 4 bases and J by 2 bases, 2 bases remained unmatched. The CDR3 runs to 14 residues. In germline, CDR1 is PRHDT, CDR2 FYEKMQ (reference sequence). For the CDR3, the DNA is TGTGCCAGCAGCTCAGGACAGGGGAACTATGGCTACACCTTC. This encodes CASSSGQGNYGYTF.

The chain has TRBV5-6 and TRBJ2-5, with TRBD1 as a possible D gene (6 bases). The V end lost 0 bases, the J end lost 1 base, and 19 bases lay between the germline ends. In germline, CDR1 is SGHDT, CDR2 YYEEEE. This CDR3 is built from 18 residues. The CDR3 sequence: CASSLVLVQGWGQETQYF. The CDR3 nucleotides read TGTGCCAGCAGCTTGGTTCTCGTACAGGGATGGGGCCAAGAGACCCAGTACTTC.

V usage is TRBV28 and J usage is TRBJ1-4; D unresolved. This CDR3 is built from 12 residues. The germline V and J ends were trimmed by 7 bases and 9 bases, with 12 bases remaining between them. In germline, CDR1 is MDHEN, CDR2 SYDVKM. This chain's CDR3 is CASTQSGKKLFF. In nucleotides, the CDR3 is TGTGCCAGCACCCAATCGGGGAAAAAACTGTTTTTT.

The chain joins TRBV20-1 to TRBJ2-1, with TRBD2 matching over 9 bases. The J segment lost 10 bases and the V segment lost 6 bases, leaving 4 bases of the junction unmatched. The CDR3 has 11 residues. Germline CDR1 is DFQATT and CDR2 is SNEGSKA (reference sequence). The CDR3 DNA is TGCAGTGCCCCCAGCGGGGGGGAGCAGTTCTTC. Translating gives CSAPSGGEQFF.

The chain links TRBV11-3 to TRBJ1-2; TRBD1 agrees at 8 bases. Germline assignment: CDR1 SGHNT and CDR2 YENEEA. The length of the CDR3 is 15 residues. V dropped 5 bases and J dropped 4; count of bases not matched to a gene: 9. CDR3 region: CASSLGQGPAYGYTF. The CDR3 DNA sequence: TGTGCCAGCAGCCTCGGACAGGGACCAGCCTATGGCTACACCTTC.

This clone was detected a few times. This chain uses TRBV7-6 with TRBJ2-5; 8 bases align to TRBD2. Germline V gene sequence: CDR1 SGHVS, CDR2 FNYEAQ. The J segment lost 2 bases and the V segment lost 0 bases, leaving 5 bases of the junction unmatched. CDR3 length equals 16 residues. The CDR3 coding sequence is TGTGCCAGCAGCTTAGCTAGCGGGGCCACACAAGAGACCCAGTACTTC. It yields the protein CASSLASGATQETQYF.